These T cell receptor beta chains were read from a single sample in a study of T cell repertoires in cytomegalovirus infection. Which antigens these TCRs recognize remains unknown. TCRdb redid the calling of the reads with MiXCR, one entry per CDR3 protein. The sample consists of around 750,000 distinct CDR3 sequences, 32% of them appearing once. This material consisted of cultured CD8+ T cells from PBMCs, taken from culture after CMV antigen stimulation. The source is a human donor in good health (CMV status not recorded). Some clones in this sample may be carry-over from other donors' samples. The CDR3 runs from the conserved cysteine through the conserved F or W. D genes are given only for firm matches. Clone size is given for some rows only: seen once, a few or many times, or a class if the clone is expanded.

j_call	v_call	clone_size	d_call	cdr3_aa	cdr3_nt
TRBJ2-4	TRBV18	NA	TRBD1	CASSPEQGFQNIQYF	TGTGCCAGCTCACCAGAACAGGGGTTCCAAAACATTCAGTACTTC
TRBJ2-3	TRBV7-9	few	TRBD2	CASSPPSGGAVDTQYF	TGTGCCAGCAGCCCTCCTAGCGGGGGGGCGGTGGATACGCAGTATTTT
TRBJ2-7	TRBV7-2	many	NA	CASSGPSYEQYF	TGTGCCAGCAGCGGGCCCTCCTACGAGCAGTACTTC
TRBJ1-2	TRBV10-3	NA	NA	CAIRDSYGYTF	TGTGCCATCAGGGACAGCTATGGCTACACCTTC
TRBJ2-1	TRBV11-3	few	NA	CASSLDLGTDNEQFF	TGTGCCAGCAGCTTAGATTTAGGGACGGACAATGAGCAGTTCTTC
TRBJ2-3	TRBV4-3	NA	NA	CASSQGLYTDTQYF	TGCGCCAGCAGCCAAGGGCTCTACACAGATACGCAGTATTTT
TRBJ1-1	TRBV7-6	few	TRBD1	CASSFGDRDTNTEAFF	TGTGCCAGCAGCTTTGGGGACAGGGATACGAACACTGAAGCTTTCTTT
TRBJ2-7	TRBV7-6	few	NA	CASSSDQAEYF	TGTGCCAGCAGCTCGGACCAAGCAGAGTACTTC
TRBJ2-5	TRBV7-2	few	NA	CASSFGWYQETQYF	TGTGCCAGCAGCTTCGGCTGGTACCAAGAGACCCAGTACTTC
TRBJ1-1	TRBV25-1	few	NA	CASSAGVKAFF	TGTGCCAGCAGTGCGGGGGTGAAAGCTTTCTTT
TRBJ1-4	TRBV2	few	NA	CASNDPTGATNEKLFF	TGTGCCAGCAATGACCCTACGGGGGCCACTAATGAAAAACTGTTTTTT
TRBJ1-1	TRBV12-3/TRBV12-4	few	NA	CASTRSLNTEAFF	TGTGCCAGCACCCGGTCCTTGAACACTGAAGCTTTCTTT
TRBJ1-1	TRBV12-3/TRBV12-4	few	NA	CASSLDSGMNTEAFF	TGTGCCAGCAGTCTCGACAGCGGCATGAACACTGAAGCTTTCTTT
TRBJ2-1	TRBV7-9	NA	NA	CASSLDGANNEQFF	TGTGCCAGCAGCTTAGATGGAGCTAACAATGAGCAGTTCTTC
TRBJ1-6	TRBV19	NA	NA	CASSGRGSSPLHF	TGTGCCAGTAGCGGCAGGGGCAGTTCACCCCTCCACTTT
TRBJ2-1	TRBV27	once	NA	CASSLIGPVEQFF	TGTGCCAGCAGTTTAATAGGGCCTGTTGAGCAGTTCTTC
TRBJ1-2	TRBV2	few	NA	CASRGRGYTF	TGTGCCAGCAGGGGGCGTGGCTACACCTTC
TRBJ2-1	TRBV7-6	many	TRBD2	CASQRLAGGPTYNEQFF	TGTGCCAGCCAGAGACTAGCGGGGGGGCCGACCTACAATGAGCAGTTCTTC
TRBJ2-3	TRBV6-2/TRBV6-3	few	NA	CASSSGRYPDTQYF	TGTGCCAGCAGTTCCGGCAGGTACCCAGATACGCAGTATTTT
TRBJ2-3	TRBV7-7	NA	TRBD1	CASSLAGGLELEF	TGTGCTAGCAGCTTAGCAGGGGGCCTGGAACTCGAATTT
TRBJ1-1	TRBV27	NA	NA	CASSLPGRETEAFF	TGTGCCAGCAGTTTACCGGGGAGGGAAACTGAAGCTTTCTTT
TRBJ1-5	TRBV27	NA	TRBD1	CASSPLTGNLDQPQHF	TGTGCCAGCAGTCCACTGACAGGGAATTTGGATCAGCCCCAGCATTTT
TRBJ2-3	TRBV6-5	NA	TRBD2	CASSLAGEADTQYF	TGTGCCAGCAGTTTAGCGGGGGAGGCAGATACGCAGTATTTT
TRBJ2-1	TRBV3-1	few	TRBD2	CASSQDVRGGPYNEQFF	TGTGCCAGCAGCCAAGATGTCCGGGGGGGCCCATACAATGAGCAGTTCTTC
TRBJ1-1	TRBV27	few	TRBD1	CASSLSVQGYTEAFF	TGTGCCAGCAGTTTATCGGTACAGGGGTACACTGAAGCTTTCTTT
TRBJ2-6	TRBV4-1	few	NA	CASSLRPVSSGANVLTF	TGCGCCAGCAGCCTCCGGCCAGTATCCTCTGGGGCCAACGTCCTGACTTTC
TRBJ2-2	TRBV6-1	NA	NA	CASSDWKGLETGELFF	TGTGCCAGCAGTGATTGGAAGGGGCTGGAGACCGGGGAGCTGTTTTTT
TRBJ2-2	TRBV19	many	NA	CASTGGVAVAGELFF	TGTGCCAGTACCGGCGGGGTGGCTGTGGCCGGGGAGCTGTTTTTT
TRBJ2-7	TRBV4-1	NA	TRBD1	CASSQVAGTGYDEQYF	TGCGCCAGCAGCCAAGTTGCCGGGACAGGATACGACGAGCAGTACTTC
TRBJ2-6	TRBV20-1	NA	NA	CSARDRRFSGANVLTF	TGCAGTGCTAGAGATAGACGGTTTTCTGGGGCCAACGTCCTGACTTTC
TRBJ1-5	TRBV20-1	NA	TRBD1	CSANYRGQPQHF	TGCAGTGCAAACTACAGGGGTCAGCCCCAGCATTTT
TRBJ2-1	TRBV7-9	NA	TRBD1	CASSFLSRDRDEDEQFF	TGTGCCAGCAGCTTCTTATCCCGGGACAGGGACGAAGATGAGCAGTTCTTC